This T cell receptor beta chain derives from a study of blood T cell repertoires in COVID-19. This CDR3 comprises 17 residues. Per germline, CDR1 SGHRS and CDR2 YFSETQ. The J segment lost 3 bases and the V segment lost 3 bases, leaving 9 bases of the junction unmatched. Clones were read by immunoSEQ multiplex PCR, and TCRdb kept only the in-frame ones, dropping some. This sample has approximately 24,000 clones, with around 94% found just once. The rearrangement joins TRBV5-1 to TRBJ2-1, with 10 bases aligning to TRBD2. The sequenced sample was peripheral blood. This sequence originates from a woman aged 45-65 years with active COVID-19. CDR3 DNA sequence: TGCGCCAGCAGCTCCGCCCTAGCGGGAGATGGCTACAATGAGCAGTTCTTC. Its translation is CASSSALAGDGYNEQFF.